This T cell receptor (beta chain) was found in a study of blood T cells in healthy people across ages. Whole-study context: About one barcoded beta molecule per two T cells came from capture by template switching.

V was pared by 4 bases and J by 0 bases, with 10 bases of the junction left unmatched. The CDR3 runs to 17 residues. The germline CDR1 and CDR2 sequences are SNHLY and FYNNEI. Study outcomes and limitations: Nothing was known about donor CMV status, and this possibly confounded expanded clonotype changes.

The authors ran a second PCR of about 7 to 12 cycles using a sample-barcoded 5' primer and a J-beta primer mix. TCRdb redid the calling of the 5' RACE reads with MiXCR, one entry per CDR3 protein. The table shows over a million distinct CDR3 sequences, with 35% to 55% occurring only once. Peripheral blood from each donor was collected in a volume of roughly 9.2 milliliters. This clonotype has only a few counts. No antigen is known for it. This clonotype was obtained from a woman aged 55 to 70 in good health. This chain links TRBV2 with TRBJ2-3; 7 bases are a match to TRBD2. The sample consisted of blood. The CDR3 here is CASSGASGRLSTDTQYF. CDR3 DNA sequence: TGTGCCAGCAGTGGGGCTAGCGGCCGGCTTAGCACAGATACGCAGTATTTT.